Below are 10 T cell receptor beta chains sequenced from a single sample in a study of blood T cell repertoires in COVID-19. Measured with immunoSEQ multiplex PCR; TCRdb has only the in-frame clones, and not every one. This table has about 87,000 clones, more than 85% appearing once. Specimen: peripheral blood. The receptor source for this set is a man aged 35-49 years with acute or convalescent COVID-19.

DNA of the CDR3: TGTGCCAGCAGTACTGGGGGACTAGCGGGGACCTACGAGCAGTACTTC. Translating it yields CASSTGGLAGTYEQYF. The rearrangement joins TRBV6-2 or TRBV6-3 to TRBJ2-7; 13 positions agree with TRBD2. The V and J ends lost 5 bases and 2 bases, in that order; junction bases with no gene match: 6. Germline V CDR1 and CDR2: MNHEY, SVGEGT. The length of the CDR3 is 16 residues.

This chain joins TRBV9 and TRBJ2-3, with D unclear. Germline values: CDR1 SGDLS, CDR2 YYNGEE. V lost 0 bases to trimming and J lost 4 bases, with 12 bases between them. This CDR3 has 15 amino acids. The DNA of the CDR3 is TGTGCCAGCAGCGTAGCTCCCTCCCCCGCAGATACGCAGTATTTT. This codes for CASSVAPSPADTQYF.

V and J are TRBV11-2 and TRBJ2-7; a possible D gene is TRBD2 (5 bases). The CDR3 contains 14 residues. Trimming cost V 6 bases and J 2 bases, with 14 bases left between them. Per germline, CDR1 SGHAT and CDR2 FQNNGV. The CDR3, as DNA: TGTGCCAGCAGACAGATAGCGCAGACCTACGAGCAGTACTTC. This translates into CASRQIAQTYEQYF.

The rearrangement links TRBV19 to TRBJ2-1, with D possibly matching TRBD1 (5 bases). V lost 10 bases to trimming and J lost 2 bases, with 12 bases between them. Germline lookup yields CDR1 LNHDA and CDR2 SQIVND (reference sequence). The CDR3 runs 13 residues. The CDR3 DNA reads as TGTGCCACGAAGAGACAGCCCTACAATGAGCAGTTCTTC. This encodes CATKRQPYNEQFF.

The chain couples TRBV4-1 to TRBJ2-7; D call uncertain. Germline V CDR1 and CDR2: MGHRA, YSYEKL. Trimming removed 2 bases from V and 5 bases from J, with 13 bases in between. The CDR3 length is 14 residues. The CDR3 DNA is TGCGCCAGCAGCCAATTTGGCAGCGTTAACGAGCAGTACTTC. Its translation is CASSQFGSVNEQYF.

The chain is built from TRBV7-2 and TRBJ1-1, with no clear D. With 0 bases removed from V and 1 base from J, the gap between germline ends came to 6 bases. Germline V gene lookup returns CDR1 SGHTA and CDR2 FQGNSA. The CDR3 totals 14 residues. As DNA, the CDR3 is TGTGCCAGCAGCTTAGCGCCCAGGAACACTGAAGCTTTCTTT. This gives the protein CASSLAPRNTEAFF.

The chain links TRBV11-1 to TRBJ1-1; a possible D gene is TRBD1 (5 bases). The CDR3 has 15 residues. Germline CDR1 reads SGHAT; CDR2 reads FQDESV (reference sequence). V was trimmed by 5 bases and J by 1 base, leaving 14 bases between them. This CDR3 is CASSPKGTTNTEAFF. CDR3 DNA: TGTGCCAGCAGCCCAAAGGGGACTACGAACACTGAAGCTTTCTTT.

The rearrangement links TRBV5-8 to TRBJ2-1, with D maybe TRBD1 (6 bases). Trimming took 1 base from V and 11 from J, leaving 10 bases between them. The CDR3 sequence is 12 residues long. Germline V gene sequence: CDR1 SGHTS, CDR2 YDEGEE. This CDR3 reads CASSLPGVKQFF. In DNA, the CDR3 is TGTGCCAGCAGCTTGCCAGGGGTAAAGCAGTTCTTC. Looking up the rest from reference TRBV5-8 and TRBJ2-1 gives the full variable domain: EAGVTQSPTHLIKTRGQQATLRCSPISGHTSVYWYQQALGLGLQFLLWYDEGEERNRGNFPPRFSGRQFPNYSSELNVNALELEDSALYLCASSLPGVKQFFGPGTRLTVL.

The chain recombines TRBV5-1 with TRBJ1-1; D remains ambiguous. CDR1 is SGHRS and CDR2 is YFSETQ in the germline V gene. This CDR3 has 14 amino acids. The V and J ends lost 0 bases and 1 base respectively, with 7 bases between them. CDR3 bases: TGCGCCAGCAGCTTGGGGAGAGAGAACACTGAAGCTTTCTTT. This codes for CASSLGRENTEAFF.

The chain employs TRBV5-4 and TRBJ2-1, with 9 bases aligning to TRBD1. The CDR3 covers 16 residues. Germline-derived CDR1 and CDR2 are SGHNT and YYREEE (reference sequence). The V gene end was trimmed by 3 bases and the J gene end by 0 bases; junction bases not matched to a gene: 4. The CDR3 loop is CASSWNRGRSYNEQFF. For the CDR3, the DNA is TGTGCCAGCAGCTGGAACAGGGGGCGCTCCTACAATGAGCAGTTCTTC.